This T cell receptor (beta chain) was recovered during a study of blood T cells in healthy people across ages. CDR3 length: 17 amino acids. The V and J ends lost 2 bases and 0 bases, in that order; junction bases with no gene match: 4. Germline V gene sequence: CDR1 MNHNY, CDR2 SVGAGI (reference sequence). A J-beta primer mix and a sample-barcoded 5' primer were used in a second PCR of about 7 to 12 cycles. Using its own MiXCR run on the 5' RACE reads, TCRdb lists one record per CDR3 protein. The profile shows 780,000 or so distinct CDR3 sequences, about 48% of them singletons. The individuals who served as donors were healthy Caucasians living in Russia, aged about 6 to 90.

The chain employs TRBV6-6 and TRBJ1-3; the match to TRBD1 covers 10 bases. The specimen was blood. This clonotype originated in a man older than 75 in good health. CDR3 nucleotide sequence: TGTGCCAGCAGTTACGGGACAGGGGCACTCTCTGGAAACACCATATATTTT. It translates to CASSYGTGALSGNTIYF.